Shown below are 8 T cell receptor beta chains from a single sample sequenced in a study of CD8 T cells in Susac syndrome. Reverse transcription used roughly 0.45 to 1 ug RNA and random hexamers. Each CDR3 protein gets one entry after TCRdb re-called the immunoSEQ multiplex PCR reads with MiXCR. The sample lists about 140,000 distinct CDR3 sequences, 90% to 95% occurring once. The material sequenced was CD4+ T cells from PBMCs. These receptor sequences come from a human donor with multiple sclerosis.

The CDR3 spells CASSPASGRSYEQYF. CDR3 coding DNA: TGTGCCAGCAGCCCGGCTAGCGGGAGGTCCTACGAGCAGTACTTC. The chain carries TRBV7-2 and TRBJ2-7; 11 bases map to TRBD2. The germline V gene has CDR1 SGHTA and CDR2 FQGNSA. The V and J ends lost 5 bases and 1 base, in that order; junction bases with no gene match: 4. This CDR3 is built from 15 residues.

This chain connects TRBV4-3 to TRBJ1-2, with 7 bases lining up with TRBD1. V was clipped by 1 base and J by 8 bases; unmatched bases: 4. CDR3 length: 13 residues. Per the germline V gene, CDR1 is LGHNA and CDR2 is YSLEER. CDR3 DNA: TGCGCCAGCAGCCAAGGCTGGGACAGCGGCTACACCTTC. It specifies CASSQGWDSGYTF.

A single count supports this clonotype. This chain links TRBV30 with TRBJ1-5; possibly TRBD1 for D (6 bases). Germline CDR1 GTSNPN, CDR2 SVGIG (reference sequence). This CDR3 region has 15 residues. Between the trimmed V and J ends, which lost 0 bases and 7 bases, there was a span of 16 bases. The CDR3, as DNA: TGTGCCTGGAGTGTACAAACAGGGATGGTCCAGCCCCAGCATTTT. This codes for CAWSVQTGMVQPQHF. The variable domain in full, with the rest retrieved from reference TRBV30 and TRBJ1-5, is SQTIHQWPATLVQPVGSPLSLECTVEGTSNPNLYWYRQAAGRGLQLLFYSVGIGQISSEVPQNLSASRPQDRQFILSSKKLLLSDSGFYLCAWSVQTGMVQPQHFGDGTRLSIL.

This chain links TRBV7-3 with TRBJ2-5, with D tentatively TRBD1 (5 bases). V lost 0 bases and J lost 5, with 10 bases in between. The CDR3 covers 14 residues. CDR1 and CDR2 from the germline V gene are SGHTA and FQGTGA. CDR3 coding DNA: TGTGCCAGCAGCTTAACTCCAGGGATTGAGACCCAGTACTTC. Residues: CASSLTPGIETQYF.

V is TRBV13 and J is TRBJ2-1; 7 bases align to TRBD2. This CDR3 contains 15 residues. Germline V gene sequence: CDR1 PRHDT, CDR2 FYEKMQ (reference sequence). V gave up 5 bases and J gave up 6 bases; unmatched junction bases: 10. The CDR3 protein is CASSPSGMGGNEQFF. CDR3 bases: TGTGCCAGCAGCCCCAGCGGGATGGGGGGCAATGAGCAGTTCTTC.

This chain links TRBV7-8 with TRBJ2-7, with D unclear. Germline lookup yields CDR1 SGHVS and CDR2 FQNEAQ. CDR3 length: 14 amino acids. V lost 0 bases and J 2 bases, leaving 8 bases between the germline ends. The CDR3 bases are TGTGCCAGCAGCTTAGCGGAGACTGCCTACGAGCAGTACTTC. Protein product: CASSLAETAYEQYF.

The chain joins TRBV25-1 to TRBJ2-5, with 10 bases lining up with TRBD1. The V gene's germline CDR1 is MGHDK and CDR2 SYGVNS. Losses at the gene ends were 2 bases for V and 3 bases for J; bases not matched to a gene: 6. The CDR3 length is 16 residues. DNA for the CDR3: TGTGCCAGCAGTGAACTCCGACAGGGGGCGGAAGAGACCCAGTACTTC. Its protein product is CASSELRQGAEETQYF.

The gene calls are TRBV29-1 and TRBJ2-2; 9 bases align to TRBD1. The J segment lost 4 bases and the V segment lost 5 bases, leaving 2 bases of the junction unmatched. The CDR3 runs to 13 residues. From germline, CDR1 is SQVTM and CDR2 ANQGSEA. The CDR3 bases are TGCAGCGTTACGACAGGGGGCACCGGGGAGCTGTTTTTT. Protein: CSVTTGGTGELFF.